This T cell receptor (beta chain) was identified in a study of T cells in Graves' hyperthyroidism and ophthalmopathy. Points from the study as a whole: Blood also showed most of the thyroid clonotypes that were expanded above 0.001. Researchers report that a 13 V-J model separated ophthalmopathy from stable hyperthyroidism.

This clonotype was counted many times. What it binds is unknown. Lactation, pregnancy, other autoimmune disease or uncontrolled infection excluded patients. The TCR beta CDR3 regions underwent amplification using RNA transcripts as the source. A first-round RT-PCR of the TCR CDR3 used the HTBI primer set. TCRdb reprocessed the multiplex PCR reads via MiXCR and lists one record per CDR3 protein. The sample has 600,000 to 700,000 distinct CDR3 sequences; under 15% are singletons. Per germline, CDR1 MDHEN and CDR2 SYDVKM. The V segment lost 5 bases and the J segment 4 bases; nucleotides outside the gene matches: 13. This CDR3 region has 16 residues.

The sequence derives from a woman aged 40 to 49 with Graves' ophthalmopathy. Sequenced: blood. This chain connects TRBV28 to TRBJ1-2; TRBD1 matches at 7 bases. The CDR3 DNA reads TGTGCCAGCAGTCTTTCCTACAGGGGAAATAGCTATGGCTACACCTTC. Encoded protein: CASSLSYRGNSYGYTF.